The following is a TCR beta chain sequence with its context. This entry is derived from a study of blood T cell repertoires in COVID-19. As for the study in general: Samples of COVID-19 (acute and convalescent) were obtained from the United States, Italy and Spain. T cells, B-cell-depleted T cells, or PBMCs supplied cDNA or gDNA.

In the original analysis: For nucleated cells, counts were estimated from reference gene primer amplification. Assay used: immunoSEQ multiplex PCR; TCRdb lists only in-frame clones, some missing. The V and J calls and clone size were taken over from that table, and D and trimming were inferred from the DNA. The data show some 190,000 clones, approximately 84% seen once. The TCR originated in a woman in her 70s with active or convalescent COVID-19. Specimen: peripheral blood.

CDR3 bases: TGTGCCAGCAGCCCGTTATCCGGGACAGGGCGGACTGAAGCTTTCTTT. It is translated as CASSPLSGTGRTEAFF. The rearrangement uses TRBV5-6 and TRBJ1-1; 9 nucleotides line up with TRBD1. The length of the CDR3 is 16 residues. Trimming cost V 4 bases and J 5 bases; bases outside gene matches: 12. Per the germline V gene, CDR1 is SGHDT and CDR2 is YYEEEE.